Described below is a single T cell receptor beta chain sequence and its context. What it recognizes is unknown. Whether given at about 4 or about 12 weeks, second doses were pooled. This sample was taken from a study of T cell responses to AZD1222 COVID-19 vaccine. Per germline, CDR1 SGHNT and CDR2 YYREEE (reference sequence). The CDR3 totals 15 residues. V gave up 4 bases and J gave up 6 bases; unmatched junction bases: 4. The repertoire was sequenced with immunoSEQ multiplex PCR; TCRdb's copy has only in-frame clones and lacks some. The sample records about 110,000 clones, just under 95% being singletons. Regarding the study as a whole: Sampled repertoires all dated from after the peak T cell response. Unmutated variant regions are reportedly the target of nearly half of TCRs that are spike-specific. Baseline antibody screening turned up just six seropositive AZD1222 recipients.

This chain connects TRBV5-4 to TRBJ2-1; 13 nucleotides match TRBD2. This sample comprised peripheral blood, obtained 28 days after the second AZD1222 dose. This receptor was taken from an adult who received the AZD1222 COVID-19 vaccine. The CDR3 loop is CASSDGLAGVNEQFF. CDR3 coding DNA: TGTGCCAGCAGCGATGGACTAGCGGGGGTCAATGAGCAGTTCTTC.